This TCR beta chain was sequenced during a study of OX40 agonist ivuxolimab in advanced cancers. Context from the whole study: Ivuxolimab was an agonistic, fully human IgG2 monoclonal antibody directed against OX40 (CD134), a costimulatory receptor. Intravenous ivuxolimab was administered to patients every 2 weeks at six dose levels: 0.01, 0.1, 0.3, 1.5, 3 and 10 mg/kg. Of the roughly 52 patients in dose escalation, about 19 had hepatocellular carcinoma, roughly 15 had melanoma, 9 had renal cell carcinoma and 9 had head and neck cancer. In the dose-escalation cohort, 82.7% of patients were male, and the mean age was approximately 55 years, with a range of 23 to 79. Patients were allowed to have had prior anti-PD-1, anti-PD-L1 or anti-CTLA-4 therapy, and approximately 39% of the dose-escalation patients had been treated with checkpoint inhibitors. Partial responses occurred in three dose-escalation patients: two with cutaneous melanoma and one with hepatocellular carcinoma. Peripheral TCRbeta sequencing aimed to test whether ivuxolimab altered TCR sequence diversity and caused clonal T-cell expansion. The monotherapy dose-escalation portion (N of about 50 patients) of the phase I ivuxolimab trial is reported in the paper. Results the study describes overall, beyond this receptor: In the 0.1-3.0 mg/kg groups, partial responders were among the patients with the lowest normalized peripheral clonal expansion, particularly in CD8+ T cells. Antigen specificity was not determined for the clonally expanded peripheral T cells. On average, CD8+ T cells showed more expanded clones than CD4+ T cells after ivuxolimab. Low levels of normalized T-cell clonal expansion were also seen in some patients who did not respond. At doses of 0.1 to 3.0 mg/kg, clonal expansion of both CD4+ and CD8+ T cells in blood was seen between baseline and week 6.

To sequence the TCRbeta CDR3 region, genomic DNA was isolated from the sorted cells. The immunoSEQ Assay was used for sequencing of TCRbeta CDR3 regions. Not all clones reach the TCRdb copy of this immuneACCESS table, which keeps in-frame sequences only. Checked studies attribute under half of the gap to unresolved V genes and leave the rest unexplained. For this sample the table gives about 80,000 clones, of which roughly four fifths were detected only once. The ten top clones hold roughly 25% of the sample. The trial excluded patients who had a history of autoimmune disease or were on systemic immunosuppression. Peripheral blood for TCR sequencing was collected from all dose cohorts at baseline, on cycle 4 day 1, and on cycle 7 day 1. The samples were taken from a phase I, first-in-human, multicenter, open-label dose-escalation trial of ivuxolimab. Adults with locally advanced or metastatic head and neck squamous cell, hepatocellular, melanoma or renal cell carcinoma were enrolled in the trial. Before TCR sequencing, CD4+ T cells and CD8+ T cells from peripheral blood were sorted into separate populations.

Of note for this clone: It lacks a known antigen. Qualities for individual bases were not recorded, and no much larger clone is one base off.

This sequence was found in an adult with an advanced solid tumor such as melanoma, head and neck, liver or kidney cancer. The sample here was CD4+ or CD8+ T cells sorted from blood, taken in a trial of the OX40 agonist ivuxolimab.

DNA sequence: TGTGCCAGCTCACCGACAGGGGACACTGAAGCTTTCTTT. Translated, it reads CASSPTGDTEAFF. The rearrangement combines TRBV18 with TRBJ1-1; 8 nucleotides in the junction match TRBD1. V is cut back by 3 bases and J by 3 bases, with 0 bases in the junction unmatched. The CDR3, cysteine through phenylalanine, is 13 amino acids long. Of the read, only the CDR3 DNA is kept; its 39 bases are in frame from base 1. CDR1 and CDR2 (KGHSH, LQKENI) derive from the germline V gene.